The subject of this entry is one T cell receptor beta chain. This record comes from a study of blood T cell repertoires in COVID-19. Across the whole study: The study drew acute and convalescent COVID-19 samples from the United States, Italy and Spain. From T cells, B-cell-depleted T cells, or PBMCs came the material, which was cDNA or gDNA.

CDR3 length: 20 residues. Trimming at V came to 1 base and at J to 0 bases, leaving 12 bases not matched to a gene. Germline V gene sequence: CDR1 SGHRS, CDR2 YFSETQ. Assay: immunoSEQ multiplex PCR; the TCRdb copy retains only in-frame clones and omits some. This sample yields approximately 670,000 clones, of which approximately 90% are seen a single time; 0.2% to 0.3% belongs to the top ten. The clonotype was recovered from a woman younger than 30 with acute or convalescent COVID-19. The sequencing sample was made of peripheral blood. The chain employs TRBV5-1 and TRBJ1-4, with 10 bases lining up with TRBD1. CDR3 coding DNA: TGCGCCAGCAGCTTGCCCATTTTTGGTGGACAGGGGGCAACTAATGAAAAACTGTTTTTT. This encodes CASSLPIFGGQGATNEKLFF.